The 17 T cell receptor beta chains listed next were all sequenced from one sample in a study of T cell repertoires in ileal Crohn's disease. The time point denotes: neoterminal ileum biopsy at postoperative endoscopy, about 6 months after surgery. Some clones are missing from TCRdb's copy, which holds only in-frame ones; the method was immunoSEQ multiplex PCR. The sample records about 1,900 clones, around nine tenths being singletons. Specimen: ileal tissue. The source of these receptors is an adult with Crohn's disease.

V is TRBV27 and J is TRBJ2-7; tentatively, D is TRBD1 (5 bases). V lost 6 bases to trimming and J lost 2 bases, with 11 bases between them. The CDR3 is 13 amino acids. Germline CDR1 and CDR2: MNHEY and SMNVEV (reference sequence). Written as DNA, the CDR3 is TGTGCCAGCAGGCAGGGTGGTACCTACGAGCAGTACTTC. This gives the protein CASRQGGTYEQYF.

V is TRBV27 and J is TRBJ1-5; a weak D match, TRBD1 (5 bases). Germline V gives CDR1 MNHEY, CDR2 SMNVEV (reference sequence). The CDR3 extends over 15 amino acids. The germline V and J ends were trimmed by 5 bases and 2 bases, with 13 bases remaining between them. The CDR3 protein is CASSKNRYRNQPQHF. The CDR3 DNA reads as TGTGCCAGCAGTAAAAACAGGTACCGCAATCAGCCCCAGCATTTT.

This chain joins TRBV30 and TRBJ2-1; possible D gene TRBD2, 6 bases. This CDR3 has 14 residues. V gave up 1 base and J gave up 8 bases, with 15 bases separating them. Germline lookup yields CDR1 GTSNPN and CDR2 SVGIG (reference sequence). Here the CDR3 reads CAWSATSWGDEQFF. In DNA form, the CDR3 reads TGTGCCTGGAGTGCGACTAGTTGGGGCGATGAGCAGTTCTTC.

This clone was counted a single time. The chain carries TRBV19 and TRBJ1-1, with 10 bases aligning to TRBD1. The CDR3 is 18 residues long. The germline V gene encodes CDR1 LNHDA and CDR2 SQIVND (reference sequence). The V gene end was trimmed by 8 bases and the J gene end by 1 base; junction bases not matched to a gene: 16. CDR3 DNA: TGTGCCAGTGGGACAGGGGTGCAGTATAGGGGTTCGAACACTGAAGCTTTCTTT. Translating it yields CASGTGVQYRGSNTEAFF. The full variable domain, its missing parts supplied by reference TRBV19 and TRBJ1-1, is DGGITQSPKYLFRKEGQNVTLSCEQNLNHDAMYWYRQDPGQGLRLIYYSQIVNDFQKGDIAEGYSVSREKKESFPLTVTSAQKNPTAFYLCASGTGVQYRGSNTEAFFGQGTRLTVV.

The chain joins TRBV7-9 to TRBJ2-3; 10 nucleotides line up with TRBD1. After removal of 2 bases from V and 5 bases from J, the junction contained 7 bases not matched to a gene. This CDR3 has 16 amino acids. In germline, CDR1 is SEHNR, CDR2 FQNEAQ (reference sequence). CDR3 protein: CASSLPLTGGKDTQYF. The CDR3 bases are TGTGCCAGCAGCTTACCGTTGACAGGGGGCAAAGATACGCAGTATTTT.

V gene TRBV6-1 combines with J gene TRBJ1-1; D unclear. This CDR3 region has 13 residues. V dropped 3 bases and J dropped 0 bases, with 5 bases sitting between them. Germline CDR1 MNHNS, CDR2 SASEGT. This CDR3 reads CASSDKMNTEAFF. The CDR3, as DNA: TGTGCCAGCAGTGACAAAATGAACACTGAAGCTTTCTTT.

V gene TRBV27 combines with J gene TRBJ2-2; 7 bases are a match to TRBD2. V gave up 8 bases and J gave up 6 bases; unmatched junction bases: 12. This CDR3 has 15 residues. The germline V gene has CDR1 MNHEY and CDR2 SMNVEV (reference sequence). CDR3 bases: TGTGCCAGCCGACAGACTAGCCTTGGTGCCGGGGAGCTGTTTTTT. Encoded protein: CASRQTSLGAGELFF.

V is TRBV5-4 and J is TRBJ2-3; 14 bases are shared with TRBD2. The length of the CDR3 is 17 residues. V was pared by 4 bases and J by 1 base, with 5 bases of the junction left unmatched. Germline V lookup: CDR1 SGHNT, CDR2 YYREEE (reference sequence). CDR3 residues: CASSGTSGSRGTDTQYF. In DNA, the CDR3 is TGTGCCAGCAGCGGGACTAGCGGGAGCCGAGGCACAGATACGCAGTATTTT.

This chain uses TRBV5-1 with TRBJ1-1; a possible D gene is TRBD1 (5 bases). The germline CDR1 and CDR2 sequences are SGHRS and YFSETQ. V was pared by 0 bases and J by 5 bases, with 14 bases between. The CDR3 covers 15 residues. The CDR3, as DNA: TGCGCCAGCAGCTTGGGGGGGGGAGGAACAACTGAAGCTTTCTTT. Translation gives CASSLGGGGTTEAFF.

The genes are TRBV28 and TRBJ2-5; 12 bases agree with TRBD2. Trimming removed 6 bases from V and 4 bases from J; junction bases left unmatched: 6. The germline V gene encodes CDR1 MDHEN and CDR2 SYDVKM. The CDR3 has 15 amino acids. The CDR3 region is CASRTRLAGVETQYF. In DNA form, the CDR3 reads TGTGCCAGCAGAACCCGACTAGCGGGAGTAGAGACCCAGTACTTC. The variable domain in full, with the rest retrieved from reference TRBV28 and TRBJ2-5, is DVKVTQSSRYLVKRTGEKVFLECVQDMDHENMFWYRQDPGLGLRLIYFSYDVKMKEKGDIPEGYSVSREKKERFSLILESASTNQTSMYLCASRTRLAGVETQYFGPGTRLLVL.

Here the CDR3 DNA reads TGTGCCAGCAGGGTGACAGGGAATCAGCCCCAGCATTTT. Its translation: CASRVTGNQPQHF. The chain couples TRBV28 to TRBJ1-5, with 7 bases lining up with TRBD1. J lost 4 bases, V lost 6 bases, and 3 bases had no gene match. Germline V gives CDR1 MDHEN, CDR2 SYDVKM. This CDR3 contains 13 residues.

The CDR3 DNA follows: TGCGCCAGCAGCTACGGACAGGGACGGAACTATGGCTACACCTTC. The encoded protein is CASSYGQGRNYGYTF. The chain combines TRBV5-1 with TRBJ1-2, with 8 nucleotides matching TRBD1. Germline V gene lookup returns CDR1 SGHRS and CDR2 YFSETQ. The CDR3 covers 15 residues. The V segment lost 3 bases and the J segment 2 bases; nucleotides outside the gene matches: 6.

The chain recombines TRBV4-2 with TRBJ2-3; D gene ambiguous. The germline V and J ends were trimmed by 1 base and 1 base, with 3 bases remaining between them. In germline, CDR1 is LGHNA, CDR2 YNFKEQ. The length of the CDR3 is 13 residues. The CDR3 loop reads CASSQAGTDTQYF. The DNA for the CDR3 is TGTGCCAGCAGCCAAGCGGGCACAGATACGCAGTATTTT.

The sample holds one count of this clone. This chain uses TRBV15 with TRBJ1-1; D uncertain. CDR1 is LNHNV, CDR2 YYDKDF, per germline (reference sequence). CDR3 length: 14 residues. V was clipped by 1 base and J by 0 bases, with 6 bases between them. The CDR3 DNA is TGTGCCACCAGCAGAGTAGACTTGAACACTGAAGCTTTCTTT. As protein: CATSRVDLNTEAFF.

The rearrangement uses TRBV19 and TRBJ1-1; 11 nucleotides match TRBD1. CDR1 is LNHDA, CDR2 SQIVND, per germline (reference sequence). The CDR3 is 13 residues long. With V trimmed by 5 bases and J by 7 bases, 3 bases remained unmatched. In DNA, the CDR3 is TGTGCCAGTAGTGGACAGGGGGCGAGTGAAGCTTTCTTT. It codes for CASSGQGASEAFF.

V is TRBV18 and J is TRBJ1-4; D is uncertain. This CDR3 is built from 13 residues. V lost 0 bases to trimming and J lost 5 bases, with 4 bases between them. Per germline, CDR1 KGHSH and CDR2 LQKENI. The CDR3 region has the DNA TGTGCCAGCTCACCACCTCTGAATGAAAAACTGTTTTTT. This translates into CASSPPLNEKLFF.

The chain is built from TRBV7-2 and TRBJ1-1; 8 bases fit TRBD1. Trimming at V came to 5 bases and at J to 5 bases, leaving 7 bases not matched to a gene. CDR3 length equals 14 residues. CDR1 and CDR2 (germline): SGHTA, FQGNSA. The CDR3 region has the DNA TGTGCCAGCAGCCCCGACAGGGGTCGTACTGAAGCTTTCTTT. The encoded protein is CASSPDRGRTEAFF.